This T cell receptor (beta chain) was recorded in a study of T cells in Graves' hyperthyroidism and ophthalmopathy. Note on this clonotype: Its antigen remains unknown.

Amplification of TCR beta CDR3 regions was performed using RNA transcripts as template. The TCR CDR3 first-round RT-PCR relied on the HTBI primer set. TCRdb fed the multiplex PCR reads into MiXCR, producing one record per CDR3 protein. The sample consists of 450,000 to 500,000 distinct CDR3 sequences, 20% to 25% of them appearing once. Germline lookup yields CDR1 KGHDR and CDR2 SFDVKD. The V segment lost 3 bases and the J segment 4 bases; nucleotides outside the gene matches: 11. The CDR3 is made up of 18 amino acids. Among ophthalmopathy patients, the Clinical Activity Score reached at least 3, the NOSPECS grade reached at least 4, and duration remained under 3 months. Study observations and caveats: Most expanded thyroid clonotypes above 0.001 also appeared in blood.

This chain uses TRBV24-1 with TRBJ2-2; 9 positions match TRBD2. Input material: blood. The clonotype comes from a woman between 65 and 79 years old with Graves' ophthalmopathy. DNA for the CDR3: TGTGCCACCAGTGATCCAAAAACCGGGACTAGCATCACCGGGGAGCTGTTTTTT. This codes for CATSDPKTGTSITGELFF.